These T cell receptor beta chains were read from a single sample in a study of blood T cell repertoires in COVID-19. The repertoire was sequenced with immunoSEQ multiplex PCR; TCRdb's copy has only in-frame clones and lacks some. The repertoire includes about 160,000 clones, 75% to 85% of them detected once, and 8.1% sits in the top ten. The source material was peripheral blood. The receptors here all came from a woman in her sixties or seventies with COVID-19, enrolled during active disease. The CDR3 runs from the conserved cysteine through the conserved F or W. Each record gives: V gene, D gene, J gene, clone size, CDR3 DNA, CDR3 protein. The D gene is left open where the match is weak. A clone size is listed for some rows: how often the clone was seen (once, few, many), or a class if it is expanded.

>TRBV3-1/TRBV3-2|NA|TRBJ2-7|NA
TGTGCCAGCAGCGATGAGGGCGGACTCCGCTCCTACGAGCAGTACTTC
CASSDEGGLRSYEQYF
>TRBV7-2|NA|TRBJ2-1|NA
TGTGCCAGCAGCTCAACAGGGCCTGAGCAGTTCTTC
CASSSTGPEQFF
>TRBV28|NA|TRBJ1-5|NA
TGTGCCAGCAGAGGAGGGTACGATCAGCCCCAGCATTTT
CASRGGYDQPQHF
>TRBV2|NA|TRBJ1-1|NA
TGTGCCAGCAGTGGAGAAATCTACACTGAAGCTTTCTTT
CASSGEIYTEAFF
>TRBV21-1|NA|TRBJ1-5|NA
TGTGCCAGCAGCAAATCCCGGGGCAATCAGCCCCAGCATTTT
CASSKSRGNQPQHF
>TRBV24-1|NA|TRBJ2-3|NA
TGTGCCACCAGTGACCCCTCGGATACGCAGTATTTT
CATSDPSDTQYF
>TRBV4-1|NA|TRBJ2-3|NA
TGCGCCAGCAGCCAAGTGTGGAGGTGGGACACGTATACGCAGTATTTT
CASSQVWRWDTYTQYF
>TRBV6-1|NA|TRBJ1-5|few
TGTGCCAGCAGTGAAGCCAGGGTAATCAATCAGCCCCAGCATTTT
CASSEARVINQPQHF
>TRBV11-3|TRBD2|TRBJ2-7|NA
TGTGCCAGCATCCCCCTCTGGCGGGAGGGGTCCTACGAGCAGTACTTC
CASIPLWREGSYEQYF
>TRBV7-2|NA|TRBJ1-3|NA
TGTGCCAGCAGCCCTCAGACTGGGTCTGGAAACACCATATATTTT
CASSPQTGSGNTIYF
>TRBV7-8|NA|TRBJ2-7|NA
TGTGCCAGCAGCTTAGATGTGAGCTCCTACGAGCAGTACTTC
CASSLDVSSYEQYF
>TRBV30|NA|TRBJ1-2|NA
TGTGCCTGGAGTGGGGGAGGAAGCGAGATATATGGCTACACCTTC
CAWSGGGSEIYGYTF
>TRBV19|TRBD1|TRBJ1-2|NA
TGTGCCAGTAGTATCAGGGGGCCCTTCTATGGCTACACCTTC
CASSIRGPFYGYTF
>TRBV13|NA|TRBJ2-7|NA
TGTGCCAGCAGCCTTGGGGCCAGTTCCTACGAGCAGTACTTC
CASSLGASSYEQYF
>TRBV30|TRBD1|TRBJ1-1|NA
TGTGCCTGGAGTGTACGGGGACAGGGCACTGAAGCTTTCTTT
CAWSVRGQGTEAFF
>TRBV9|NA|TRBJ1-4|NA
TGTGCCAGCAGCGATCGGACAGAAAAACTGTTTTTT
CASSDRTEKLFF
>TRBV27|NA|TRBJ1-6|once
TGTGCCAGCAGAAGACAGGCTCCTGGCAATAATTCACCCCTCCACTTT
CASRRQAPGNNSPLHF
>TRBV6-2/TRBV6-3|NA|TRBJ2-7|few
TGTGCCAGCAGTTCGCCTGGCCTAGCGATCTACGAGCAGTACTTC
CASSSPGLAIYEQYF
>TRBV19|NA|TRBJ2-1|NA
TGTGCCAGTAGTATAGGGGCTTCAGCCAATGAGCAGTTCTTC
CASSIGASANEQFF
>TRBV25-1|TRBD1|TRBJ2-1|NA
TGTGCCAGCAGCAAGACAGGGGTAATCAATGAGCAGTTCTTC
CASSKTGVINEQFF
>TRBV2|TRBD2|TRBJ2-5|NA
TGTGCCAGCAGTGATCTAGCGGGGGGCCACCAAGAGACCCAGTACTTC
CASSDLAGGHQETQYF
>TRBV3-1/TRBV3-2|TRBD2|TRBJ2-5|NA
TGTGCCAGCAGCCAAGCGACTAGCAGTGAGACCCAGTACTTC
CASSQATSSETQYF
>TRBV6-2/TRBV6-3|NA|TRBJ2-1|once
TGTGCCAGCAGCGGACGGCTGACGAGCGGTAGAGATAGGCAGTTCTTC
CASSGRLTSGRDRQFF
>TRBV11-2|NA|TRBJ2-2|NA
TGTGCCAGCAGCTTAGTTACGTTTCGGCAGGCTGCGGGGGAGCTGTTTTTT
CASSLVTFRQAAGELFF
>TRBV28|NA|TRBJ1-2|NA
TGTGCCAGCAGTTTACGGGGTATGGACTATGGCTACACCTTC
CASSLRGMDYGYTF
>TRBV27|TRBD2|TRBJ2-1|NA
TGTGCCAGCAGTTTAATGCTAGCGGGGGGACGTCGCAATGAGCAGTTCTTC
CASSLMLAGGRRNEQFF
>TRBV6-5|NA|TRBJ1-1|NA
TGTGCCAGCAGTCAACTAACCACTGAAGCTTTCTTT
CASSQLTTEAFF
>TRBV25-1|NA|TRBJ2-7|NA
TGTGCCAGCAGTAGTCGGAGAGGGCTCACCTACGAGCAGTACTTC
CASSSRRGLTYEQYF
>TRBV6-5|NA|TRBJ1-2|NA
TGTGCCAGCCTGCCGACAGGATTCAACTATGGCTACACCTTC
CASLPTGFNYGYTF
>TRBV30|NA|TRBJ1-5|NA
TGTGCCTGGAGTAACGGGGGAGATCAGCCCCAGCATTTT
CAWSNGGDQPQHF
>TRBV6-5|TRBD1|TRBJ1-1|few
TGTGCCAGCAGTTACTCGCCCGGCAGGGGGGACACTGAAGCTTTCTTT
CASSYSPGRGDTEAFF
>TRBV7-9|NA|TRBJ1-1|NA
TGTGCCAGCAGCTTAGACTTTTTGGCGGCAGGGAGGTCTAACACTGAAGCTTTCTTT
CASSLDFLAAGRSNTEAFF
>TRBV5-1|TRBD2|TRBJ2-1|NA
TGCGCCAGCAGCCCGGGACTAGCGGGACTTTACAATGAGCAGTTCTTC
CASSPGLAGLYNEQFF
>TRBV24-1|NA|TRBJ1-1|NA
TGTGCCACCAGTGATCGAAGGGGTACTGAAGCTTTCTTT
CATSDRRGTEAFF
>TRBV5-4|TRBD1|TRBJ2-2|NA
TGTGCCAGCAGCCCTGGACAGGGGGGGAGAACCGGGGAGCTGTTTTTT
CASSPGQGGRTGELFF
>TRBV5-6|TRBD1|TRBJ1-5|NA
TGTGCCAGCAGCCTGATGAACAGGGGAGACCAGCCCCAGCATTTT
CASSLMNRGDQPQHF
>TRBV19|NA|TRBJ1-2|NA
TGTGCCAGTATTCAGGGCCAGGGAGGTGGAACCTATGGCTACACCTTC
CASIQGQGGGTYGYTF
>TRBV10-3|TRBD1|TRBJ2-3|NA
TGTGCCATCACGCAAACAGGGGTGGGCACAGATACGCAGTATTTT
CAITQTGVGTDTQYF
>TRBV7-3|TRBD2|TRBJ2-3|NA
TGTGCCAGCAGCCAAGGACGGGGGGCAGATACGCAGTATTTT
CASSQGRGADTQYF
>TRBV15|NA|TRBJ2-1|NA
TGTGCCACCAGCAGAGATCTCCCAGGAAAAGGCGATGAGCAGTTCTTC
CATSRDLPGKGDEQFF
>TRBV9|TRBD1|TRBJ2-6|NA
TGTGCCAGCAGCGCCGGGACAGGGAGTGGGGCCAACGTCCTGACTTTC
CASSAGTGSGANVLTF
>TRBV6-1|NA|TRBJ1-5|NA
TGTGCCAGCAGTGACATCGGAGGAGGCAATCAGCCCCAGCATTTT
CASSDIGGGNQPQHF
>TRBV30|NA|TRBJ1-5|NA
TGTGCCTGGAGTGTACAGAATCAGCCCCAGCATTTT
CAWSVQNQPQHF
>TRBV7-8|NA|TRBJ1-1|NA
TGTGCCAGCAGCTTAGCGCCGGCAGGTGGAATGAACACTGAAGCTTTCTTT
CASSLAPAGGMNTEAFF
>TRBV6-5|TRBD1|TRBJ2-5|NA
TGTGCCAGCAGTCCGGGACAGGGGAAGCCCCAGTACTTC
CASSPGQGKPQYF
>TRBV9|TRBD1|TRBJ2-7|NA
TGTGCCAGCAGCCCGACGACAGGGCTGTACTACGAGCAGTACTTC
CASSPTTGLYYEQYF
>TRBV5-1|TRBD1|TRBJ2-5|NA
TGCGCCAGCAGCTTCCTGGACAGGGGTACCCCAGAGACCCAGTACTTC
CASSFLDRGTPETQYF
>TRBV21-1|NA|TRBJ1-5|NA
TGTGCCAGCCCAGGACAGGGCTGCAATCAGCCCCAGCATTTT
CASPGQGCNQPQHF
>TRBV28|TRBD1|TRBJ1-1|NA
TGTGCCAGCGGAGCAGGGGGCACTGAAGCTTTCTTT
CASGAGGTEAFF
>TRBV6-4|TRBD2|TRBJ2-2|NA
TGTGCCAGCAGTGAGGCTAGCGGGACCACCGGGGAGCTGTTTTTT
CASSEASGTTGELFF
>TRBV15|NA|TRBJ2-7|NA
TGTGCCACCAGCAGAGTAACGGGAGTGGGACCTTACGAGCAGTACTTC
CATSRVTGVGPYEQYF
>TRBV7-2|TRBD1|TRBJ2-1|NA
TGTGCCAGCAGCTCGGACGGATGGACAGGCCCAAGCTCCTACAATGAGCAGTTCTTC
CASSSDGWTGPSSYNEQFF
>TRBV3-1/TRBV3-2|NA|TRBJ2-1|once
TGTGCCAGCAGCCAAGAGTTAGTCAGGGGCAGACTATCAAACAATGAGCAGTTCTTC
CASSQELVRGRLSNNEQFF
>TRBV6-5|TRBD1|TRBJ1-2|NA
TGTGCCAGCCGGGACAGGGGGAACTATGGCTACACCTTC
CASRDRGNYGYTF
>TRBV6-5|TRBD1|TRBJ2-1|NA
TGTGCCAGCAGATTGGACAGGGTCCCATCCAATGAGCAGTTCTTC
CASRLDRVPSNEQFF
>TRBV28|NA|TRBJ1-1|NA
TGTGCCAGCAGAACCGGCGGGGGAAGCACTGAAGCTTTCTTT
CASRTGGGSTEAFF
>TRBV5-1|NA|TRBJ1-1|NA
TGCGCCAGCAGCTCCGACCAGGGAAACACTGAAGCTTTCTTT
CASSSDQGNTEAFF
>TRBV12-5|TRBD2|TRBJ2-3|NA
TGTGCTAGTGGTTTGGGACTAGCGGGACTTAGCACAGATACGCAGTATTTT
CASGLGLAGLSTDTQYF